This passage covers 4 T cell receptor beta chains from one sample sequenced in a study of metastatic and nonmetastatic thyroid tumors. Among the patients, none had received any treatment before thyroid surgery. TCRdb re-called clones from the PCR reads using MiXCR. The sample yields fewer than 40,000 clones, approximately 31% seen once. What was sequenced was blood. The receptor source for this set is a female donor with papillary thyroid cancer or a benign thyroid nodule (not recorded which). Some clones in this sample may be carry-over from other donors' samples.

This clone was seen once. This sequence joins TRBV20-1 and TRBJ2-2; D may correspond to TRBD1 or TRBD2 (5 bases each). Germline V gives CDR1 DFQATT, CDR2 SNEGSKA (reference sequence). Trimming removed 5 bases at V and 6 bases at J, with 16 bases between. The CDR3 totals 14 residues. CDR3 sequence: CSAPSGDPPGELFF. The DNA for the CDR3 is TGCAGTGCTCCCTCCGGGGACCCACCCGGGGAGCTGTTTTTT.

This clone has a count of ten or more. V usage is TRBV12-3 or TRBV12-4 and J usage is TRBJ2-7; D is ambiguous. Trimming removed 1 base from V and 1 base from J, with 8 bases in between. This CDR3 comprises 14 residues. DNA for the CDR3: TGTGCCAGCAGTTTAGGTAGGGCGTCCTACGAGCAGTACTTC. It encodes CASSLGRASYEQYF.

CDR3 coding DNA: TGTGCCAGCTCACCGAGCCCAGGGACAGTTAATTCACCCCTCCACTTT. Translation: CASSPSPGTVNSPLHF. This chain connects TRBV18 to TRBJ1-6; TRBD1 agrees at 7 bases. Trimming removed 3 bases from V and 6 bases from J; junction bases left unmatched: 8. Germline values: CDR1 KGHSH, CDR2 LQKENI. This CDR3 comprises 16 residues.

This clone was seen ten or more times. A much bigger clone sits one base away, suggesting this may be a read error. The chain couples TRBV6-2 or TRBV6-3 to TRBJ2-5; 7 bases fit TRBD2. The J segment lost 4 bases and the V segment lost 8 bases, leaving 13 bases of the junction unmatched. CDR3 length: 15 residues. The V gene's germline CDR1 is MNHEY and CDR2 SVGEGT. The CDR3 sequence: CASGGGGRGLETQYF. The CDR3 DNA is TGTGCCAGCGGTGGGGGGGGACGGGGGTTAGAGACCCAGTACTTC.